This TCR beta chain was recorded in a study of T cells after yellow fever vaccination. Points from the study as a whole: Most clones from primary vaccination were detected again post-booster (roughly 96% CD4, 88% CD8). Among all clonotypes, a small share was observed in both CD4 and CD8 compartments.

This clonotype appeared a few times. The antigen remains undetermined. The CDR3 totals 15 residues. V lost 7 bases to trimming and J lost 4 bases, with 19 bases between them. The study made its TCR cDNA through 5'RACE template switching. That step introduced a universal primer site along with UMIs. One entry per CDR3 protein, called by TCRdb with MiXCR from the 5' RACE reads. Of fewer than 400,000 distinct CDR3 sequences detected, about 11% appear once; the ten largest clones hold under 4%. The TCR comes from a man aged 18 to 30 who received the YFV17D yellow fever vaccine. This specimen consisted of CD4+ T cells sorted from PBMCs, obtained 45 days after the yellow fever booster vaccination. This chain joins TRBV12-3 or TRBV12-4 and TRBJ1-2; D may be TRBD1 (6 bases). CDR3 in DNA: TGTGCCAGCATCTCCGAAGGGGGGGTTGGCTATGGCTACACCTTC. Amino acid sequence: CASISEGGVGYGYTF.